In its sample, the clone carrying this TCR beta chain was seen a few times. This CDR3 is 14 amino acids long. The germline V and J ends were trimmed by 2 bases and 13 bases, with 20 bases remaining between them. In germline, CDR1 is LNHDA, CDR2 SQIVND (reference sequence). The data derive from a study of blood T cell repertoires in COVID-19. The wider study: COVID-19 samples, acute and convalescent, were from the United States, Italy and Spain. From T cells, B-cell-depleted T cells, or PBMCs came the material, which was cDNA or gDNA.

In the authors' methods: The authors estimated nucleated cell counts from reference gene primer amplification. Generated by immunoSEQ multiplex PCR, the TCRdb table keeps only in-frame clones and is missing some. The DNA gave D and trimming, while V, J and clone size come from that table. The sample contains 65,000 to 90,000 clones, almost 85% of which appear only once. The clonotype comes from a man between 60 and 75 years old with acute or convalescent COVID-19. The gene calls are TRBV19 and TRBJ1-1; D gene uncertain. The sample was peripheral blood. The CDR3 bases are TGTGCCAGTAGTATAAACGATTTGCCCGGGTTCGGTTTCTTT. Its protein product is CASSINDLPGFGFF. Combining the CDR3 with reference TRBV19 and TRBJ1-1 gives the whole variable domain DGGITQSPKYLFRKEGQNVTLSCEQNLNHDAMYWYRQDPGQGLRLIYYSQIVNDFQKGDIAEGYSVSREKKESFPLTVTSAQKNPTAFYLCASSINDLPGFGFFGQGTRLTVV.